A single sample gave rise to the 15 T cell receptor beta chains below, sequenced in a study of response to subunit inactivated influenza vaccine. Via MiXCR, TCRdb re-called the RT-PCR reads, giving one row per CDR3 protein. The table records over 800,000 distinct CDR3 sequences, approximately 22% of them present only once. This specimen consisted of PBMCs from blood, obtained 5 days after vaccination. The receptors here all came from a man aged 50 or older who received an inactivated influenza vaccine.

The V gene is TRBV27, the J gene TRBJ2-1, with D perhaps matching TRBD2 (6 bases). The CDR3 covers 13 residues. CDR1 and CDR2 from the germline V gene are MNHEY and SMNVEV (reference sequence). The V end was cut by 2 bases, the J end by 9 bases, with 11 bases between. The CDR3: CASSLGDSGEQFF. The CDR3, as DNA: TGTGCCAGCAGTTTAGGGGACTCCGGTGAGCAGTTCTTC.

This chain links TRBV20-1 with TRBJ2-5, with 12 positions matching TRBD1. V trimming: 5 bases; J trimming: 5 bases; junction bases outside the gene matches: 6. Germline lookup yields CDR1 DFQATT and CDR2 SNEGSKA (reference sequence). CDR3 length: 14 amino acids. DNA for the CDR3: TGCAGTGCTCCCGGGACAGGGGGCTGGGAGACCCAGTACTTC. Translation: CSAPGTGGWETQYF.

This clonotype was observed a few times. The V gene is TRBV4-2, the J gene TRBJ2-7; 10 nucleotides align to TRBD2. The CDR3 is 16 residues long. V gave up 1 base and J gave up 6 bases; unmatched junction bases: 9. Germline V gene data show CDR1 as LGHNA and CDR2 as YNFKEQ. CDR3 sequence: CASSQAVSRLAGEQYF. The CDR3 bases are TGTGCCAGCAGCCAAGCAGTTAGTAGACTAGCGGGCGAGCAGTACTTC.

A few counts support this clonotype. The chain couples TRBV29-1 to TRBJ2-5; tentatively, D is TRBD2 (6 bases). This CDR3 is built from 13 residues. The germline V gene has CDR1 SQVTM and CDR2 ANQGSEA. Trimming cost V 4 bases and J 2 bases, with 11 bases left between them. The CDR3 nucleotides read TGCAGCGTTGGGGGCCGGGGGCAAGAGACCCAGTACTTC. Amino acids: CSVGGRGQETQYF.

The table lists this clonotype with a few counts. The genes are TRBV15 and TRBJ2-7, with TRBD1 matching 7 bases. The CDR3 consists of 15 residues. V lost 0 bases, J lost 4 bases, and 6 bases stayed unmatched. Germline CDR1 reads LNHNV; CDR2 reads YYDKDF (reference sequence). CDR3 in DNA: TGTGCCACCAGCAGAGATCCTAAGGGGGCATACGAGCAGTACTTC. Amino acids: CATSRDPKGAYEQYF.

This clonotype was seen a single time. This chain joins TRBV11-2 and TRBJ2-7; 7 bases agree with TRBD2. After removal of 5 bases from V and 7 bases from J, the junction contained 14 bases not matched to a gene. This CDR3 contains 15 residues. Germline V lookup: CDR1 SGHAT, CDR2 FQNNGV. Written as DNA, the CDR3 is TGTGCCAGCAGCCCATCAGCTGCGGGAGCGGGGGAGCAGTACTTC. Its protein is CASSPSAAGAGEQYF.

The chain recombines TRBV7-9 with TRBJ1-1, with 8 bases aligning to TRBD1. Germline trimming cut 7 bases from V and 1 base from J; bases unmatched to any gene: 5. This CDR3 contains 14 residues. Germline CDR1 reads SEHNR; CDR2 reads FQNEAQ (reference sequence). CDR3 DNA sequence: TGTGCCAGCAACCCGGGGACAGGGAACACTGAAGCTTTCTTT. Translation gives CASNPGTGNTEAFF.

This clonotype has a handful of counts. The chain links TRBV10-3 to TRBJ2-7, with 8 positions matching TRBD1. CDR1 and CDR2 (germline): ENHRY, SYGVKD. The J segment lost 6 bases and the V segment lost 2 bases, leaving 9 bases of the junction unmatched. The CDR3 length is 15 residues. The chain's CDR3 is CAISERTGLNSEQYF. The CDR3 coding sequence is TGTGCCATCAGTGAGAGGACAGGGTTGAATAGCGAGCAGTACTTC.

This clonotype occurred a few times. The chain recombines TRBV29-1 with TRBJ2-1; D is tentatively TRBD1 or TRBD2 (5 bases each). The CDR3 runs to 13 residues. The V end lost 6 bases, the J end lost 7 bases, and 16 bases lay between the germline ends. The germline CDR1 and CDR2 sequences are SQVTM and ANQGSEA. The CDR3 region is CSVARPRENEQFF. CDR3 sequence (DNA): TGCAGCGTCGCTCGACCCAGGGAGAATGAGCAGTTCTTC.

The rearrangement uses TRBV29-1 and TRBJ2-5; a possible D gene is TRBD1 (5 bases). Trimming took off 5 bases at V and 5 bases at J, with 12 bases between the two ends. Germline values: CDR1 SQVTM, CDR2 ANQGSEA. The CDR3 consists of 12 residues. DNA of the CDR3: TGCAGCGTTCTCAGGGTGCAGGAGACCCAGTACTTC. Translation: CSVLRVQETQYF. Filled out from reference TRBV29-1 and TRBJ2-5, the complete variable domain reads SAVISQKPSRDICQRGTSLTIQCQVDSQVTMMFWYRQQPGQSLTLIATANQGSEATYESGFVIDKFPISRPNLTFSTLTVSNMSPEDSSIYLCSVLRVQETQYFGPGTRLLVL.

The rearrangement uses TRBV6-1 and TRBJ1-1; D unresolved. Germline assignment: CDR1 MNHNS and CDR2 SASEGT. Between the trimmed V and J ends, which lost 2 bases and 4 bases, there was a span of 11 bases. This CDR3 has 14 amino acids. This CDR3 reads CASSEQEGLTEAFF. CDR3 DNA sequence: TGTGCCAGCAGTGAACAGGAAGGGCTCACTGAAGCTTTCTTT.

The rearrangement links TRBV4-1 to TRBJ2-2; 9 bases agree with TRBD2. Germline-derived CDR1 and CDR2 are MGHRA and YSYEKL. J lost 6 bases, V lost 0 bases, and 8 bases had no gene match. The CDR3 is 17 residues long. CDR3 sequence (DNA): TGCGCCAGCAGCCAAGATCCATTAGCGGGGGTCCCCGGGGAGCTGTTTTTT. Translating gives CASSQDPLAGVPGELFF.

This clonotype was observed a handful of times. The CDR3 nucleotides are TGTGCCAGCAGTTCCCTCATTCCGCAGGGCACCTACGAGCAGTACTTC. This encodes CASSSLIPQGTYEQYF. The chain links TRBV28 to TRBJ2-7; D is possibly TRBD1 (5 bases). The V end lost 4 bases, the J end lost 2 bases, and 18 bases lay between the germline ends. The V gene's germline CDR1 is MDHEN and CDR2 SYDVKM. The CDR3 spans 16 residues.

This clonotype turned up a few times. V and J are TRBV12-3 or TRBV12-4 and TRBJ2-1; 9 bases fit TRBD2. Germline trimming cut 8 bases from V and 9 bases from J; bases unmatched to any gene: 14. This CDR3 contains 15 residues. CDR3 sequence: CASSESAGGQGEQFF. Here the CDR3 DNA reads TGTGCCAGCTCAGAGTCGGCGGGGGGGCAGGGTGAGCAGTTCTTC.

The rearrangement joins TRBV30 to TRBJ2-5; no clear D. Germline CDR1 and CDR2: GTSNPN and SVGIG (reference sequence). V lost 0 bases and J 1 base, leaving 9 bases between the germline ends. The CDR3 has 14 residues. CDR3 amino acids: CAWSVSEIQETQYF. CDR3 DNA sequence: TGTGCCTGGAGTGTATCGGAAATCCAAGAGACCCAGTACTTC.